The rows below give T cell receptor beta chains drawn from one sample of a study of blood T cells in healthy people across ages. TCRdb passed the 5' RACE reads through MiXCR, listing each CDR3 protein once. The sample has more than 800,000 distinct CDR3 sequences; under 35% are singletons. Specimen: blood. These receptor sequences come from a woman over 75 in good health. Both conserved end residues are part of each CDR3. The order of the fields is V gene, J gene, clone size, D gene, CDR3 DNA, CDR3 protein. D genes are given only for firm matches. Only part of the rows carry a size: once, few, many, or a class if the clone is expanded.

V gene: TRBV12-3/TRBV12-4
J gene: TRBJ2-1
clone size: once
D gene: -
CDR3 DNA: TGTGCCAGCAGTTTATTGGACACCAATGAGCAGTTCTTC
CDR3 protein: CASSLLDTNEQFF

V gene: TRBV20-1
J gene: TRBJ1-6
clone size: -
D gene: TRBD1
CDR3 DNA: TGCAGTGCTAGAGAGACAGGGGTTGGTTCACCCCTCCACTTT
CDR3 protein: CSARETGVGSPLHF

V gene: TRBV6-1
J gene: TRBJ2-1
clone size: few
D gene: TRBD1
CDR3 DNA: TGTGCCAGCAGACGGACAGGGGGGTCAAATGAGCAGTTCTTC
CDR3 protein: CASRRTGGSNEQFF

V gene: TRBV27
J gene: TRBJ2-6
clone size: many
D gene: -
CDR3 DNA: TGTGCCAGCAGTTCAGATCCCCTAGGGGCGACTGGGGCCAACGTCCTGACTTTC
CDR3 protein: CASSSDPLGATGANVLTF

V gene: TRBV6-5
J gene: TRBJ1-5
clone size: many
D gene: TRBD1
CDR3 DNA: TGTGCCAGCAGCAGGGACAGGGATAGCAATCAGCCCCAGCATTTT
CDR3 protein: CASSRDRDSNQPQHF

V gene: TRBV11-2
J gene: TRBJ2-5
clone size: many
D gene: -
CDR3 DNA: TGTGCCAGCAGCCCTCAGCCTAAAGAGACCCAGTACTTC
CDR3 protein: CASSPQPKETQYF

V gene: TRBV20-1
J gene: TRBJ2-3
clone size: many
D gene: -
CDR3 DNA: TGCAGTGCTCTTCGAGGACCGAGCACAGATACGCAGTATTTT
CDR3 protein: CSALRGPSTDTQYF

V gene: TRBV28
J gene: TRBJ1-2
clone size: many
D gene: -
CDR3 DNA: TGTGCCAGCAGTATTCTCAACTATGGCTACACCTTC
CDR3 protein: CASSILNYGYTF

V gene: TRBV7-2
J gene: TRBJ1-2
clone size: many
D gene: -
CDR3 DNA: TGTGCCAGCAGCCTCTCAGAAGGGCTCTATGGCTACACCTTC
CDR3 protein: CASSLSEGLYGYTF

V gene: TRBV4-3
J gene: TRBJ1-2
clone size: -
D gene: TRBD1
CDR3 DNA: TGCGCCAGCAGCCAAAAACACGACCGGGACAGCTATGGCTACACCTTC
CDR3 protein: CASSQKHDRDSYGYTF

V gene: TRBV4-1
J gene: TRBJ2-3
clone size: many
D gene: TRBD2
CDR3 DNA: TGCGCCAGCAGCCAATTGGGACTATCCACAGATACGCAGTATTTT
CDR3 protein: CASSQLGLSTDTQYF

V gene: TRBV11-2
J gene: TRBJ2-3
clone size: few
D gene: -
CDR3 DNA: TGTGCCAGCAGCATTCTTATATCCAGGGGCGGCATAGATACGCAGTATTTT
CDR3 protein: CASSILISRGGIDTQYF

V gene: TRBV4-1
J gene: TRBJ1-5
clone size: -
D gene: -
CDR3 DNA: TGCGCCAGCAGCCAAACAGATATGAGCAATCAGCCCCAGCATTTT
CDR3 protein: CASSQTDMSNQPQHF